This TCR beta chain was obtained from a study of PD-1 blockade in mismatch repair-deficient tumors. Study in general: Patients had over ten mismatch repair-deficient cancer types and were previously treated and progressing.

All patients were mismatch repair deficient, assessed by either PCR or immunohistochemistry. The CDR3 is 14 amino acids. In germline, CDR1 is MDHEN, CDR2 SYDVKM. Trimming removed 3 bases at V and 3 bases at J, with 9 bases between. Libraries were prepared by immunoSEQ multiplex PCR; TCRdb keeps only in-frame clonotypes and omits some of them. The data show 80,000 to 100,000 clones, over 70% seen once. Turning to this clone: The antigen remains undetermined.

Study conclusions and caveats: Rapid post-treatment expansion, then contraction, generally preceding radiologic response, marked tumor-resident clones.

The rearrangement links TRBV28 to TRBJ2-1, with D possibly called TRBD1 or TRBD2 (5 bases each). This receptor was taken from an adult with mismatch repair-deficient cancer. The sample in question was peripheral blood, obtained 12 weeks after starting pembrolizumab. The CDR3, as DNA: TGTGCCAGCAGTTTGGGGACCAACTACAATGAGCAGTTCTTC. Its translation: CASSLGTNYNEQFF.